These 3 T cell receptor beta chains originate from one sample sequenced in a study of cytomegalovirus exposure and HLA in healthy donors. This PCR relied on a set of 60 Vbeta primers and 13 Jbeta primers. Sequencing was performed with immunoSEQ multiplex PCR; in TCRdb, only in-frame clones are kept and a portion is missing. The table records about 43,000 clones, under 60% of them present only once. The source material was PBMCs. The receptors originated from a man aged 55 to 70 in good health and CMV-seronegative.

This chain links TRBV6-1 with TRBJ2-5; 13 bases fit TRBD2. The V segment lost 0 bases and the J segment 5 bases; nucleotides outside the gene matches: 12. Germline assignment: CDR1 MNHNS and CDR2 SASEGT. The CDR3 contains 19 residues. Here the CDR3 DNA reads TGTGCCAGCAGTGAAGCGCGATATTGGACTAGCGGGAGCCGGGAGACCCAGTACTTC. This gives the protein CASSEARYWTSGSRETQYF.

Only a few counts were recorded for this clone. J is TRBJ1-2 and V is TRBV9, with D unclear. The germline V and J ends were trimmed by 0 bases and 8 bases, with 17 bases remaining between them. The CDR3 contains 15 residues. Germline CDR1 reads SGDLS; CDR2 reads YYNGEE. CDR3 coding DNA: TGTGCCAGCAGCGTAGAGTGGCAGTCCCATTCGGGCTACACCTTC. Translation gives CASSVEWQSHSGYTF. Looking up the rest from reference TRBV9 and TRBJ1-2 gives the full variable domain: DSGVTQTPKHLITATGQRVTLRCSPRSGDLSVYWYQQSLDQGLQFLIQYYNGEERAKGNILERFSAQQFPDLHSELNLSSLELGDSALYFCASSVEWQSHSGYTFGSGTRLTVV.

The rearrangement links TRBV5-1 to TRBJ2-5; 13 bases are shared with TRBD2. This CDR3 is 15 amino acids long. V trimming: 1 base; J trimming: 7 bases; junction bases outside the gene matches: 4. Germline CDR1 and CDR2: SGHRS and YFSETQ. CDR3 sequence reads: CASSLTSGREATQYF. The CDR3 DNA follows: TGCGCCAGCAGCTTGACTAGCGGGAGGGAGGCGACCCAGTACTTC.